This T cell receptor beta chain was identified in a study of metastatic and nonmetastatic thyroid tumors. Study in general: Comparison of repertoires was carried out across blood and tumor or nodule tissue from malignant and benign thyroid patients.

Original data processing: The study took CDR3 differences across clinicopathological groups and made a distant-metastasis classifier for papillary thyroid cancer from them. TCRdb reprocessed the PCR reads using MiXCR. In this record, the V and J calls reflect TCRdb's handling and not the investigators' own analysis. The table includes approximately 70,000 clones, less than 20% detected once. Until they underwent thyroid surgery, no patient had received any treatment. CDR1 MNHNS and CDR2 SASEGT come from the germline V gene. V lost 6 bases, J lost 3 bases, and 11 bases lay in between. The CDR3 has 13 residues.

Sample: blood. The gene calls are TRBV6-1 and TRBJ1-2, with D perhaps matching TRBD1 (5 bases). The clonotype originates from a female donor with papillary thyroid cancer or a benign thyroid nodule (not recorded which). Some clones in this sample may be carry-over from other donors' samples. The DNA of the CDR3 is TGTGCCAGCAGGCTACAGACAGACTATGGCTACACCTTC. As protein: CASRLQTDYGYTF.